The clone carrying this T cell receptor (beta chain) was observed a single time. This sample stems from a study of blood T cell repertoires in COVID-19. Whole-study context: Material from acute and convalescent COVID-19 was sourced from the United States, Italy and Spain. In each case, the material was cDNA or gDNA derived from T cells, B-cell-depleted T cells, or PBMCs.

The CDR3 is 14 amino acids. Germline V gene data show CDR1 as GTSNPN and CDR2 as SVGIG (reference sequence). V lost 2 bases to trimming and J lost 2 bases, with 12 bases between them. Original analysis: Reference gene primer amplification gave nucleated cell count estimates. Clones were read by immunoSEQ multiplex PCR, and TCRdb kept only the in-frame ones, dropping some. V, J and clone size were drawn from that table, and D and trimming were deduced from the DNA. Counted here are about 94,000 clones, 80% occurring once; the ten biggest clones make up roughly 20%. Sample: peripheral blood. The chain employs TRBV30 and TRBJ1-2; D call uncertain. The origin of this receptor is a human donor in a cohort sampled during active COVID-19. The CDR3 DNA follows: TGTGCCTGGAGTCTGTACTTGAACAACTATGGCTACACCTTC. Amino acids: CAWSLYLNNYGYTF.